This paragraph covers one T cell receptor (beta chain) sequence. The target antigen is unknown. The data are from a study of cytomegalovirus exposure and HLA in healthy donors. Study information: About 79% of some 390 genotyped donors fell in the Caucasian-associated ancestry cluster. Points from the study as a whole: A prior analysis recorded that most TCR beta V segments were productive about 90% or about 30% of the time. In vitro experiments confirmed that three CMV-associated chains were specific for CMV antigens. The study carried out a later analysis of TCR beta sequences. It associated around 17,000 of them with specific HLA alleles at a false discovery rate of 0.05.

A multiplex PCR was run with 60 Vbeta primers and 13 Jbeta primers. TCRdb's copy holds only in-frame clones and misses some; the assay was immunoSEQ multiplex PCR. This sample has 100,000 or so clones, with roughly four fifths found just once. Per germline, CDR1 SEHNR and CDR2 FQNEAQ (reference sequence). This CDR3 contains 13 residues. With 6 bases clipped from V and 1 base from J, the junction kept 2 bases outside the gene matches. The receptor was derived from a man between 25 and 39 years old in good health and CMV-seropositive. V and J are TRBV7-9 and TRBJ1-1; TRBD1 matches at 7 bases. The sequenced sample consisted of PBMCs. The CDR3 coding sequence is TGTGCCAGCAGATCAGGGGGGAACACTGAAGCTTTCTTT. This translates into CASRSGGNTEAFF.